The clone carrying this T cell receptor beta chain has only one observation. Clones were sequenced by immunoSEQ multiplex PCR, and TCRdb holds only the in-frame ones, with some missing. Of fewer than 450,000 clones in the sample, approximately 90% are singletons; the top ten hold more than 0.95%. The data belong to a study of blood T cell repertoires in COVID-19. The source is a woman younger than 30 who had recovered from COVID-19. The sample consisted of PBMCs or T cells enriched from blood (not recorded which).

The CDR3 DNA is TGTGCCAGCAGCTCCGGTAGCGGGGCCAGCTACGAGCAGTACTTC. Protein: CASSSGSGASYEQYF. The rearrangement links TRBV7-6 to TRBJ2-7, with 8 bases fitting TRBD2. Unmatched junction bases numbered 8, after V lost 4 bases and J lost 3 bases. Germline V CDR1 and CDR2: SGHVS, FNYEAQ. This CDR3 is 15 amino acids long.